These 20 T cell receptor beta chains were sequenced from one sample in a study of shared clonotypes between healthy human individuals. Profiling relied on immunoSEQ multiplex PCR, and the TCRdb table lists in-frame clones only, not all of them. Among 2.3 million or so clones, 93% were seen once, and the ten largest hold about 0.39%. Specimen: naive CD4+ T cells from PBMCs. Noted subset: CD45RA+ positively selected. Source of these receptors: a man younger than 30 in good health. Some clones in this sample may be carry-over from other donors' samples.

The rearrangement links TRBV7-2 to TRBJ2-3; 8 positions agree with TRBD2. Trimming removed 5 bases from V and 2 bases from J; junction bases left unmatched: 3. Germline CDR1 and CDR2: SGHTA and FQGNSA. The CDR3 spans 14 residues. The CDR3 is CASSRGLVTDTQYF. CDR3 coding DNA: TGTGCCAGCAGCCGGGGACTAGTCACAGATACGCAGTATTTT.

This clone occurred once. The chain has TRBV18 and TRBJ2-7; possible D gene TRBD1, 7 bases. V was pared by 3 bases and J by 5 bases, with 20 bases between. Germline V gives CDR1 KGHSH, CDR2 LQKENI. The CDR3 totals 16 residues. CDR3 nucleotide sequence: TGTGCCAGCTCACCGCGGGACAGCCGAGGTCCCCACGAGCAGTACTTC. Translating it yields CASSPRDSRGPHEQYF.

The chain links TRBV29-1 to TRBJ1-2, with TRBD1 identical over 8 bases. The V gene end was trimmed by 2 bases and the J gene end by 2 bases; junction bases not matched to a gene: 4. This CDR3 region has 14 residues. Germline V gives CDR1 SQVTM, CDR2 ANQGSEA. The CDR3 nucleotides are TGCAGCGTTGAACCGACAGGGGACAACTATGGCTACACCTTC. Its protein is CSVEPTGDNYGYTF.

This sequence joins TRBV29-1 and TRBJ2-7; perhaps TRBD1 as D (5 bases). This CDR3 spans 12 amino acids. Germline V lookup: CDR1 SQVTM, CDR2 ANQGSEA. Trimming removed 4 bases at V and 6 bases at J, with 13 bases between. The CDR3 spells CSVGQGIAEQYF. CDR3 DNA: TGCAGCGTTGGGCAGGGTATTGCCGAGCAGTACTTC.

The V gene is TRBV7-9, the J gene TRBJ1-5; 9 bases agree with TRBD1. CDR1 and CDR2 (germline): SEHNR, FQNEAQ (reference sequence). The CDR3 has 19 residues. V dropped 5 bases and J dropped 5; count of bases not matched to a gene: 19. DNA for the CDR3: TGTGCCAGCAGCCGAAGCTGGGACAGGGTTTTTGGGTTCGATCAGCCCCAGCATTTT. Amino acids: CASSRSWDRVFGFDQPQHF.

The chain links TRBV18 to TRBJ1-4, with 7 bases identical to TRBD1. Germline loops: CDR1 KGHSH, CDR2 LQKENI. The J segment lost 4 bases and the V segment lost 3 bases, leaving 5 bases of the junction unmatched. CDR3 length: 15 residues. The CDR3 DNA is TGTGCCAGCTCACCTACCGGGACAGATAATGAAAAACTGTTTTTT. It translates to CASSPTGTDNEKLFF.

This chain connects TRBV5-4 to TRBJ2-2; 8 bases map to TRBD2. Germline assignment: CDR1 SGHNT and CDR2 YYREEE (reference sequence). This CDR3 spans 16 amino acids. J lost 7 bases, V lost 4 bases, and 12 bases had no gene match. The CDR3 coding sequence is TGTGCCAGCAGCCCTAGGGCAGCGGGAGCGCTCGGGGAGCTGTTTTTT. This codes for CASSPRAAGALGELFF. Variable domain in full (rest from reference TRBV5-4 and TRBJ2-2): ETGVTQSPTHLIKTRGQQVTLRCSSQSGHNTVSWYQQALGQGPQFIFQYYREEENGRGNFPPRFSGLQFPNYSSELNVNALELDDSALYLCASSPRAAGALGELFFGEGSRLTVL.

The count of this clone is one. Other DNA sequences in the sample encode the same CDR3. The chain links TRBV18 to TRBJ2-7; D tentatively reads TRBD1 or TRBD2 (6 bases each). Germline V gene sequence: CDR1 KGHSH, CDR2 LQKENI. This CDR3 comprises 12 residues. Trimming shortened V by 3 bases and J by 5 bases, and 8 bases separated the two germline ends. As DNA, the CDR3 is TGTGCCAGCTCACCCGGGGGCCACGAGCAGTACTTC. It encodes CASSPGGHEQYF.

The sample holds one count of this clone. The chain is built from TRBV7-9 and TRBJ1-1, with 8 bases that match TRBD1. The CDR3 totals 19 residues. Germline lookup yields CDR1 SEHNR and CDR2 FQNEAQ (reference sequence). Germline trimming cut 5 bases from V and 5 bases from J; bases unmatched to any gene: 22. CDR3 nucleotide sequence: TGTGCCAGCAGCCCCCCCTTGACAGGGGCAGTGGAGTGGAGAACTGAAGCTTTCTTT. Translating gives CASSPPLTGAVEWRTEAFF. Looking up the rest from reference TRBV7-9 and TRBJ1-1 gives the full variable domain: DTGVSQNPRHKITKRGQNVTFRCDPISEHNRLYWYRQTLGQGPEFLTYFQNEAQLEKSRLLSDRFSAERPKGSFSTLEIQRTEQGDSAMYLCASSPPLTGAVEWRTEAFFGQGTRLTVV.

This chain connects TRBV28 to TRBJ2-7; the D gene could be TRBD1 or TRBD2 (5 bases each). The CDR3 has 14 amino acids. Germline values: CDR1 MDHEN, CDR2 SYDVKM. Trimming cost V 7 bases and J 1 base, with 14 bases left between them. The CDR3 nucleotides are TGTGCCAGCACATTTCGGGGCAGTTCCTACGAGCAGTACTTC. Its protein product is CASTFRGSSYEQYF.

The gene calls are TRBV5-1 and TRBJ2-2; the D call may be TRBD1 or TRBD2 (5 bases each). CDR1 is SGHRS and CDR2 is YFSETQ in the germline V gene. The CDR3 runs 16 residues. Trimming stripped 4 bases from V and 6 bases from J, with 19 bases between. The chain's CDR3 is CASSPDEGWVSGELFF. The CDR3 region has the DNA TGCGCCAGCAGCCCCGACGAGGGGTGGGTGTCCGGGGAGCTGTTTTTT.

The CDR3 sequence is CASSFYSNQPQHF. In DNA, the CDR3 is TGTGCCAGCAGTTTTTATAGCAATCAGCCCCAGCATTTT. This sequence joins TRBV27 and TRBJ1-5; D is ambiguous. CDR3 length: 13 residues. The germline V gene encodes CDR1 MNHEY and CDR2 SMNVEV (reference sequence). Between the trimmed V and J ends, which lost 3 bases and 0 bases, there was a span of 3 bases.

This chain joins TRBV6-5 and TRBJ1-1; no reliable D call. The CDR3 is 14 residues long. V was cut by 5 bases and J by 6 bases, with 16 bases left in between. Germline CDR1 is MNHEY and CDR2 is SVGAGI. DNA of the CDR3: TGTGCCAGCAGTCCGGGGTTTAGGGTCGCTGAAGCTTTCTTT. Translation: CASSPGFRVAEAFF.

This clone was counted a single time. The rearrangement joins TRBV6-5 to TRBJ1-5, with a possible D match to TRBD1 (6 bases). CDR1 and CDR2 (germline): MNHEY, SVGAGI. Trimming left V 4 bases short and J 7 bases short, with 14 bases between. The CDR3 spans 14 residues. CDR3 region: CASSSGGHGQPQHF. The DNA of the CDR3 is TGTGCCAGCAGTTCGGGGGGGCATGGGCAGCCCCAGCATTTT.

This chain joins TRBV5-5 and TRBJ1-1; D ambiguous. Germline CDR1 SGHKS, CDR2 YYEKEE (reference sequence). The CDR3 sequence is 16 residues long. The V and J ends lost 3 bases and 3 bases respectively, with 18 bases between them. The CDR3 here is CASSSRPTATDTEAFF. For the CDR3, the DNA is TGTGCCAGCAGCTCCCGCCCCACAGCCACCGACACTGAAGCTTTCTTT.

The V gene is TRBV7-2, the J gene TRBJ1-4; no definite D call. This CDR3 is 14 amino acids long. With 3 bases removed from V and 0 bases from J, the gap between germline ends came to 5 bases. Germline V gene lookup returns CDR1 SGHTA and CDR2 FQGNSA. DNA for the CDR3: TGTGCCAGCAGCTTGGTAACAACTAATGAAAAACTGTTTTTT. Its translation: CASSLVTTNEKLFF.

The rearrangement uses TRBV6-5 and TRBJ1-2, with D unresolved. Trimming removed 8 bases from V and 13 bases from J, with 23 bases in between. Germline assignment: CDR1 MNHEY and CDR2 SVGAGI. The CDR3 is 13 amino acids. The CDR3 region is CASDANLPRGGTF. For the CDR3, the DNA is TGTGCCAGCGACGCTAATCTCCCACGAGGAGGCACCTTC.

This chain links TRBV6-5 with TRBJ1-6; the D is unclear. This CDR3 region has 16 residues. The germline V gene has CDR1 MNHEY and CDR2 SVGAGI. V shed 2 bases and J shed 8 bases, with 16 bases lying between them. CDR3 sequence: CASSYKAPTSYSPLHF. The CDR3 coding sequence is TGTGCCAGCAGTTACAAAGCTCCGACAAGTTATTCACCCCTCCACTTT.

CDR3 protein: CASSLTRQGAAFF. The CDR3 DNA reads as TGTGCCAGCTCACTAACGCGACAGGGGGCGGCTTTCTTT. The chain carries TRBV18 and TRBJ1-1, with 10 bases identical to TRBD1. This CDR3 spans 13 amino acids. Trimming removed 4 bases from V and 11 bases from J; junction bases left unmatched: 7. Germline assignment: CDR1 KGHSH and CDR2 LQKENI.

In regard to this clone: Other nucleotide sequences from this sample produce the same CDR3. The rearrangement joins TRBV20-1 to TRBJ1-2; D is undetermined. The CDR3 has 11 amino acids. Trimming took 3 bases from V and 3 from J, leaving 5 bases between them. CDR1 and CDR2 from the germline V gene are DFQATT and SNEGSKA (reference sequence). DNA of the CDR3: TGCAGTGCTAGCCTTGACTATGGCTACACCTTC. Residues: CSASLDYGYTF.